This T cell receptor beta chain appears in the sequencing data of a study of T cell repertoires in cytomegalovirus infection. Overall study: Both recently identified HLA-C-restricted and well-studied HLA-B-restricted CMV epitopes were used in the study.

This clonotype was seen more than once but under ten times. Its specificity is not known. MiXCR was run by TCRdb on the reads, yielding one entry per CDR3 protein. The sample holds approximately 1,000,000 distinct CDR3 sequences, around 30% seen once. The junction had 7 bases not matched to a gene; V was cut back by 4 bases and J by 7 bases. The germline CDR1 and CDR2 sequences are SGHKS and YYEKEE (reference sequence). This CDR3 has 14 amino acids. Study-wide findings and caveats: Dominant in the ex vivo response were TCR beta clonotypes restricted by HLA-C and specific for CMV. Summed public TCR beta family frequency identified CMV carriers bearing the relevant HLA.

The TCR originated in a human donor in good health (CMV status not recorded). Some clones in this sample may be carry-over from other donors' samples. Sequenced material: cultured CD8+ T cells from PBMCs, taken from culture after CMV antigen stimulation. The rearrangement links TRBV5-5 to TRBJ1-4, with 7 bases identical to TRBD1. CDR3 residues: CASSLDRTVEKLFF. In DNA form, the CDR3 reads TGTGCCAGCAGCCTGGACAGGACCGTTGAAAAACTGTTTTTT.